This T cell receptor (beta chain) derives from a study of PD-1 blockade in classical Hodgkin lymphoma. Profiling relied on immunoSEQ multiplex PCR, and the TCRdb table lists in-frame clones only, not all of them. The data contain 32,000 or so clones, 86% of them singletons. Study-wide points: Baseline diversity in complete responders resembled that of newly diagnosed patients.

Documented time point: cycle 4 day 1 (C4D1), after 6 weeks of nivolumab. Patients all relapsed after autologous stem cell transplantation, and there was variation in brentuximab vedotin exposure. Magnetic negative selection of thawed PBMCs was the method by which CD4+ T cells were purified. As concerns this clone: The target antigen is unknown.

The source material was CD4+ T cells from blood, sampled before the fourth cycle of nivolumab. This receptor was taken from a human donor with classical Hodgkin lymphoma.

The CDR3 here is CSVGTGYGYTF. DNA of the CDR3: TGCAGCGTTGGAACAGGTTATGGCTACACCTTC. The chain uses TRBV29-1 and TRBJ1-2, with TRBD1 as a possible D gene (5 bases). Germline CDR1 reads SQVTM; CDR2 reads ANQGSEA. The V and J ends lost 4 bases and 5 bases respectively, with 8 bases between them. This CDR3 is built from 11 residues.